Shown below are 8 T cell receptor beta chains from a single sample sequenced in a study of blood T cells in healthy people across ages. A second about 7 to 11 cycle PCR used barcoded and J-beta primers. TCRdb re-called the 5' RACE reads with MiXCR, one entry per CDR3 protein. The sample comprises approximately 800,000 distinct CDR3 sequences, about half of which are singletons, and approximately 18% rests with the top ten. Sequencing was performed on blood. These receptors were obtained from an elderly man in good health.

This chain joins TRBV20-1 and TRBJ2-1; 9 nucleotides agree with TRBD2. The CDR3 length is 16 residues. The J segment lost 5 bases and the V segment lost 2 bases, leaving 10 bases of the junction unmatched. CDR1 is DFQATT and CDR2 is SNEGSKA in the germline V gene (reference sequence). The chain's CDR3 is CSARPSTSGRNNEQFF. The CDR3 DNA sequence: TGCAGTGCTAGACCGTCGACTAGCGGAAGGAACAATGAGCAGTTCTTC.

CDR3 residues: CASSSFSGRDNEQFF. The CDR3 DNA sequence: TGTGCCAGCAGCTCCTTCAGCGGGAGAGACAATGAGCAGTTCTTC. The V gene is TRBV11-2, the J gene TRBJ2-1, with 8 positions matching TRBD2. In germline, CDR1 is SGHAT, CDR2 FQNNGV. The CDR3 has 15 residues. The trim removed 4 bases at V and 5 bases at J, leaving 7 bases unmatched.

V is TRBV5-6 and J is TRBJ2-4; 7 nucleotides agree with TRBD1. Germline V lookup: CDR1 SGHDT, CDR2 YYEEEE. V dropped 5 bases and J dropped 4; count of bases not matched to a gene: 3. The CDR3 is 13 residues long. As DNA, the CDR3 is TGTGCCAGCAGTGACAGGGAAAAAAACATTCAGTACTTC. This encodes CASSDREKNIQYF.

The chain uses TRBV5-1 and TRBJ2-7; TRBD1 agrees at 8 bases. V was clipped by 0 bases and J by 7 bases; unmatched bases: 6. Germline V gives CDR1 SGHRS, CDR2 YFSETQ. This CDR3 contains 14 residues. The CDR3 spells CASSLGAGGDEQYF. The CDR3, as DNA: TGCGCCAGCAGCTTGGGGGCAGGGGGCGATGAGCAGTACTTC.

This clonotype qualifies as medium-sized. V gene TRBV6-5 combines with J gene TRBJ1-1, with a tentative D call TRBD1 (6 bases). This CDR3 has 14 amino acids. Germline V gene lookup returns CDR1 MNHEY and CDR2 SVGAGI. V lost 2 bases and J 8 bases, leaving 15 bases between the germline ends. The CDR3 is CASSYRRGQGEAFF. CDR3 DNA: TGTGCCAGCAGTTACCGTCGGGGGCAGGGGGAAGCTTTCTTT.

This clonotype has a handful of counts. The chain combines TRBV3-1 with TRBJ2-7; D gene uncertain. The CDR3 totals 13 residues. Trimming left V 0 bases short and J 2 bases short, with 5 bases between. Germline values: CDR1 LGHDT, CDR2 YNNKEL (reference sequence). The CDR3 protein is CASSQEPPYEQYF. DNA of the CDR3: TGTGCCAGCAGCCAAGAACCCCCCTACGAGCAGTACTTC.

This sequence joins TRBV25-1 and TRBJ2-7; possibly TRBD1 for D (6 bases). The V end was cut by 1 base, the J end by 3 bases, with 10 bases between. The germline V gene encodes CDR1 MGHDK and CDR2 SYGVNS. The CDR3 spans 14 residues. The CDR3 here is CASSESHRDYEQYF. The CDR3 DNA follows: TGTGCCAGCAGTGAATCTCACAGGGACTACGAGCAGTACTTC.

The CDR3 DNA reads as TGTGCCAGCAGCCCCTGGACAGAACGGTTCTACGAGCAGTACTTC. It specifies CASSPWTERFYEQYF. V and J are TRBV5-6 and TRBJ2-4, with D possibly being TRBD1 (6 bases). The end of the DNA is better explained by TRBJ2-7, so the J call may be wrong. This CDR3 has 15 amino acids. Germline CDR1 and CDR2: SGHDT and YYEEEE.